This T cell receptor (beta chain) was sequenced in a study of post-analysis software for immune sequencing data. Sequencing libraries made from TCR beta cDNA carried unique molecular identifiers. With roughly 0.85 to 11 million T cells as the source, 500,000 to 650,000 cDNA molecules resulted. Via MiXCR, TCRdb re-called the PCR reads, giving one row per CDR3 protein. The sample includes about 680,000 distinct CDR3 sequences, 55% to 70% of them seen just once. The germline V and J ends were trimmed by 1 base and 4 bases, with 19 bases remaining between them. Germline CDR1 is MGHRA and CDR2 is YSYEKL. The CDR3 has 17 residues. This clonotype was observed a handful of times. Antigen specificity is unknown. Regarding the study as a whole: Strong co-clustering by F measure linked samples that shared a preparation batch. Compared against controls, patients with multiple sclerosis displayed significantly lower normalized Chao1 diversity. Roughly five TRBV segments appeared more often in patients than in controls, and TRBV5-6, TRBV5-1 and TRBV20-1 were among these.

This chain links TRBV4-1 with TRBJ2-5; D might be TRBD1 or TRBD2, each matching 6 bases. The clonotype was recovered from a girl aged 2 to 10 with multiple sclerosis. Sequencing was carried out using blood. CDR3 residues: CASSQGQDSPGGETQYF. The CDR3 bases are TGCGCCAGCAGCCAAGGCCAGGACAGCCCCGGGGGAGAGACCCAGTACTTC.